Reported below is one T cell receptor beta chain. The CDR3 covers 17 residues. The V segment lost 5 bases and the J segment 5 bases; nucleotides outside the gene matches: 10. Looked up from germline, CDR1 is PRHDT and CDR2 is FYEKMQ (reference sequence). This record comes from a study of blood T cell repertoires in COVID-19. Study context: COVID-19 samples from acute and convalescent phases originated in the United States, Italy and Spain. PBMCs, B-cell-depleted T cells, or T cells provided the cDNA or gDNA that made up the material.

Study processing details: Amplification of reference gene primers provided the estimated nucleated cell counts. The table came from immunoSEQ multiplex PCR; TCRdb's copy has only in-frame clones and leaves some out. V, J and clone size reflect that table, while D and trimming were determined from the DNA. The table has tens of thousands of clones, around nine tenths seen once. Sequencing used peripheral blood. The sequence derives from a man between 50 and 59 years old with acute or convalescent COVID-19. The chain uses TRBV13 and TRBJ2-3; 13 bases align to TRBD2. The CDR3 sequence: CASSLRLAGGRGDTQYF. The CDR3 coding sequence is TGTGCCAGCAGCCTCCGACTAGCGGGAGGCCGGGGAGATACGCAGTATTTT. Drawing the rest from reference TRBV13 and TRBJ2-3, the complete variable domain is AAGVIQSPRHLIKEKRETATLKCYPIPRHDTVYWYQQGPGQDPQFLISFYEKMQSDKGSIPDRFSAQQFSDYHSELNMSSLELGDSALYFCASSLRLAGGRGDTQYFGPGTRLTVL.